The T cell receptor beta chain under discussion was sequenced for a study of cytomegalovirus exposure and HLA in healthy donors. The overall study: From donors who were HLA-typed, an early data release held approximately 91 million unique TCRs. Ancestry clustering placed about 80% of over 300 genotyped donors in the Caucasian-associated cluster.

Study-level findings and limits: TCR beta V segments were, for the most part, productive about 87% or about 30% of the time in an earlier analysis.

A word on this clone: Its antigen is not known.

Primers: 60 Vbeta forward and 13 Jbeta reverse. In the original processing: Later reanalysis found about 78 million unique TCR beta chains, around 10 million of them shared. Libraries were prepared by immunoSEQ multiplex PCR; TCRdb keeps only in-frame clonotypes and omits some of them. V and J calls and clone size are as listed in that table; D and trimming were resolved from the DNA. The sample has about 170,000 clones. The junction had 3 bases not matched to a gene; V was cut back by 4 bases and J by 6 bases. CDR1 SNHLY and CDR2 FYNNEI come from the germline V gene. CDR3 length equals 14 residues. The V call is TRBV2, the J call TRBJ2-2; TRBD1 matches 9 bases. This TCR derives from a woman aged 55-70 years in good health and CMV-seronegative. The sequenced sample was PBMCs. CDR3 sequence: CASSGTGGSGELFF. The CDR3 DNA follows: TGTGCCAGCAGTGGCACAGGGGGCTCCGGGGAGCTGTTTTTT. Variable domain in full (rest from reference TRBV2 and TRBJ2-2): EPEVTQTPSHQVTQMGQEVILRCVPISNHLYFYWYRQILGQKVEFLVSFYNNEISEKSEIFDDQFSVERPDGSNFTLKIRSTKLEDSAMYFCASSGTGGSGELFFGEGSRLTVL.